The rows below give T cell receptor beta chains drawn from one sample of a study of blood T cell repertoires in COVID-19. Using immunoSEQ multiplex PCR, the repertoire was profiled, and TCRdb retains in-frame clones only, with some absent. This table has fewer than 250,000 clones, 86% appearing once. Sequencing was carried out using PBMCs or T cells enriched from blood (not recorded which). Receptors originate from a woman aged 45-60 years who had recovered from COVID-19. CDR3s include the opening cysteine and the closing phenylalanine or tryptophan. The order of the fields is clone size, D gene, J gene, V gene, CDR3 DNA, CDR3 protein. D genes are given only for firm matches. Size is stated for part of the rows, as once, few or many counts, or as a class when the clone is expanded.

abundance: .; d_gene: TRBD1; j_gene: TRBJ1-1; v_gene: TRBV10-1; CDR3nt: TGCGCCAGCCGGGACAGGGGGCCCCTGGACACTGAAGCTTTCTTT; CDR3aa: CASRDRGPLDTEAFF
abundance: .; d_gene: .; j_gene: TRBJ1-2; v_gene: TRBV6-1; CDR3nt: TGTGCCAGCAGTGAATCAGGGAACTATGGCTACACCTTC; CDR3aa: CASSESGNYGYTF
abundance: .; d_gene: TRBD1; j_gene: TRBJ2-2; v_gene: TRBV6-1; CDR3nt: TGTGCCAGCAGTAAAGACAGGGGGGACACCGGGGAGCTGTTTTTT; CDR3aa: CASSKDRGDTGELFF
abundance: .; d_gene: TRBD2; j_gene: TRBJ2-1; v_gene: TRBV7-2; CDR3nt: TGTGCCAGCAGCCTAGCGGGGGGGCTCAATGAGCAGTTCTTC; CDR3aa: CASSLAGGLNEQFF
abundance: .; d_gene: .; j_gene: TRBJ2-5; v_gene: TRBV18; CDR3nt: TGTGCCAGCTCACCACCACTCGGGGGAATCGACCAAGAGACCCAGTACTTC; CDR3aa: CASSPPLGGIDQETQYF
abundance: .; d_gene: .; j_gene: TRBJ1-2; v_gene: TRBV18; CDR3nt: TGTGCCAGCTCACCCGCCGGACACCCTAACTATGGCTACACCTTC; CDR3aa: CASSPAGHPNYGYTF
abundance: .; d_gene: TRBD2; j_gene: TRBJ2-1; v_gene: TRBV10-1; CDR3nt: TGCGCCAGCAGTGAAACTAGCGGGAGGGCTTCCTACAATGAGCAGTTCTTC; CDR3aa: CASSETSGRASYNEQFF
abundance: .; d_gene: TRBD1; j_gene: TRBJ1-5; v_gene: TRBV3-1/TRBV3-2; CDR3nt: TGTGCCAGCAGCCACGGGACAGGGTTTTCGCGTCGCAATCAGCCCCAGCATTTT; CDR3aa: CASSHGTGFSRRNQPQHF
abundance: once; d_gene: .; j_gene: TRBJ2-7; v_gene: TRBV7-2; CDR3nt: TGTGCCAGCAGCTCAAGCCCCCGGAGACAGATATCCTACGAGCAGTACTTC; CDR3aa: CASSSSPRRQISYEQYF
abundance: .; d_gene: TRBD2; j_gene: TRBJ2-1; v_gene: TRBV6-2/TRBV6-3; CDR3nt: TGTGCCAGCAGTTCTTGGACTAGCGGGCCGCCAAACAATGAGCAGTTCTTC; CDR3aa: CASSSWTSGPPNNEQFF
abundance: .; d_gene: .; j_gene: TRBJ2-3; v_gene: TRBV11-2; CDR3nt: TGTGCCAGCAAGATGGGAGGTAACACAGATACGCAGTATTTT; CDR3aa: CASKMGGNTDTQYF
abundance: .; d_gene: .; j_gene: TRBJ1-1; v_gene: TRBV27; CDR3nt: TGTGCCAGCAGTCCGATGGCAGGGTCGAGCACTGAAGCTTTCTTT; CDR3aa: CASSPMAGSSTEAFF
abundance: .; d_gene: .; j_gene: TRBJ2-6; v_gene: TRBV30; CDR3nt: TGTGCCTGGAGGAATAGTGGGGCCAACGTCCTGACTTTC; CDR3aa: CAWRNSGANVLTF